Each of the 21 T cell receptor beta chains below was sequenced from the same sample in a study of CD8 T cells in ankylosing spondylitis. The antigens for these receptors are not known. Regarding the study as a whole: A motif of several highly homologous TCR beta variants was seen as apparently characteristic of ankylosing spondylitis blood.

TCRdb fed the 5' RACE reads into MiXCR, producing one record per CDR3 protein. The sample yields roughly 300,000 distinct CDR3 sequences, around 7.6% seen once. Sample: blood, either unsorted or a sorted T cell fraction (not recorded which). The receptors were sampled from a male donor with ankylosing spondylitis.

Many counts were recorded for this clonotype. The genes are TRBV6-1 and TRBJ2-6; D gene unclear. This CDR3 has 15 amino acids. Trimming took 6 bases from V and 0 from J, leaving 9 bases between them. Germline V gene lookup returns CDR1 MNHNS and CDR2 SASEGT. The CDR3 loop reads CASSPQSSGANVLTF. CDR3 DNA sequence: TGTGCCAGCAGCCCACAGAGCTCTGGGGCCAACGTCCTGACTTTC.

This clonotype showed up just a few times. The chain couples TRBV3-1 to TRBJ2-3; no reliable D call. The germline V gene encodes CDR1 LGHDT and CDR2 YNNKEL (reference sequence). The CDR3 loop spans 16 amino acids. Trimming removed 0 bases from V and 2 bases from J, with 12 bases in between. CDR3 protein: CASSQDLSSPTDTQYF. For the CDR3, the DNA is TGTGCCAGCAGCCAAGACCTAAGTAGTCCCACAGATACGCAGTATTTT.

The count of this clonotype is one. The V gene is TRBV5-1, the J gene TRBJ2-7, with TRBD1 identical over 7 bases. With 4 bases clipped from V and 1 base from J, the junction kept 8 bases outside the gene matches. The length of the CDR3 is 15 residues. Germline V gene sequence: CDR1 SGHRS, CDR2 YFSETQ. The CDR3, as DNA: TGCGCCAGCAGCAGCTTCGGGACAGCTTCCTACGAGCAGTACTTC. Translation gives CASSSFGTASYEQYF.

The chain employs TRBV5-4 and TRBJ2-1; the D is unclear. The germline gives CDR1 SGHNT, CDR2 YYREEE (reference sequence). CDR3 length equals 14 residues. V lost 4 bases and J 2 bases, leaving 10 bases between the germline ends. CDR3 residues: CASSEVGTYNEQFF. The CDR3, as DNA: TGTGCCAGCAGCGAAGTAGGCACCTACAATGAGCAGTTCTTC.

This clonotype was found a few times. V usage is TRBV6-2 or TRBV6-3 and J usage is TRBJ2-7, with D hard to call. CDR1 is MNHEY and CDR2 is SVGEGT in the germline V gene. The CDR3 totals 16 residues. V dropped 6 bases and J dropped 4 bases, with 22 bases sitting between them. The DNA for the CDR3 is TGTGCCAGCAGCCGCCCATCCTTAGTGGGCGATTACGAGCAGTACTTC. Protein: CASSRPSLVGDYEQYF.

The V and J genes are TRBV5-1 and TRBJ1-1; no definite D call. Looked up from germline, CDR1 is SGHRS and CDR2 is YFSETQ. The CDR3 runs to 15 residues. Trimming removed 2 bases at V and 7 bases at J, with 18 bases between. In DNA form, the CDR3 reads TGCGCCAGCAGCTTCCCCTTCGGCAGCGAAGATGAAGCTTTCTTT. This sequence encodes CASSFPFGSEDEAFF.

The J gene is TRBJ2-1, the V gene TRBV20-1, with a possible D match to TRBD2 (6 bases). CDR1 and CDR2 from the germline V gene are DFQATT and SNEGSKA (reference sequence). The V end lost 6 bases, the J end lost 2 bases, and 17 bases lay between the germline ends. This CDR3 has 15 residues. The CDR3 loop is CSAHRDSSAYNEQFF. The CDR3 DNA follows: TGCAGTGCCCACCGGGACTCAAGTGCCTACAATGAGCAGTTCTTC.

The sample holds a few counts of this clonotype. CDR3 bases: TGTGCCAGCAGCCCAAACCGGGACAGGGGGACAGAAGCTTTCTTT. It yields the protein CASSPNRDRGTEAFF. This chain joins TRBV7-8 and TRBJ1-1; 11 positions match TRBD1. Germline CDR1 is SGHVS and CDR2 is FQNEAQ. The V segment lost 5 bases and the J segment 8 bases; nucleotides outside the gene matches: 10. CDR3 size: 15 residues. Full variable domain (outside the CDR3, taken from reference TRBV7-8 and TRBJ1-1): GAGVSQSPRYKVAKRGQDVALRCDPISGHVSLFWYQQALGQGPEFLTYFQNEAQLDKSGLPSDRFFAERPEGSVSTLKIQRTQQEDSAVYLCASSPNRDRGTEAFFGQGTRLTVV.

This clonotype has more than one count but fewer than ten. The V gene is TRBV2, the J gene TRBJ2-1, with 12 nucleotides matching TRBD1. V lost 8 bases and J lost 10; bases outside the gene matches: 9. Germline CDR1 and CDR2: SNHLY and FYNNEI. The CDR3 is 14 amino acids. CDR3 DNA sequence: TGTGCCAGCGGGACAGGGGGCCTGTTTACGGAGCAGTTCTTC. Its protein product is CASGTGGLFTEQFF.

This clonotype was counted ten times or more. The rearrangement uses TRBV5-1 and TRBJ2-7, with 8 positions matching TRBD2. The V gene end was trimmed by 4 bases and the J gene end by 3 bases; junction bases not matched to a gene: 6. CDR1 is SGHRS, CDR2 YFSETQ, per germline. The CDR3 sequence is 14 residues long. As DNA, the CDR3 is TGCGCCAGCAGCAGACGGACTAGCAGCTACGAGCAGTACTTC. Translating it yields CASSRRTSSYEQYF.

This clonotype was detected only a few times. J is TRBJ1-1 and V is TRBV7-2; TRBD1 aligns across 11 bases. Germline V gene data show CDR1 as SGHTA and CDR2 as FQGNSA. The CDR3 has 13 residues. V shed 6 bases, J shed 7 bases, and the junction held 4 bases outside the gene matches. The CDR3 DNA reads as TGTGCCAGCAGGGACAGGGGGCGCGGTGAAGCTTTCTTT. Amino acid sequence: CASRDRGRGEAFF.

This clonotype appeared many times. The chain employs TRBV7-3 and TRBJ2-1; D ambiguous. Germline-derived CDR1 and CDR2 are SGHTA and FQGTGA. V lost 5 bases and J lost 5, with 13 bases in between. This CDR3 has 14 residues. The CDR3 reads CASSTPGSNNEQFF. CDR3 coding DNA: TGTGCCAGCAGCACCCCCGGGTCTAACAATGAGCAGTTCTTC. The full variable domain, its missing parts supplied by reference TRBV7-3 and TRBJ2-1, is GAGVSQTPSNKVTEKGKYVELRCDPISGHTALYWYRQSLGQGPEFLIYFQGTGAADDSGLPNDRFFAVRPEGSVSTLKIQRTERGDSAVYLCASSTPGSNNEQFFGPGTRLTVL.

Ten or more counts support this clonotype. The CDR3 DNA follows: TGTGCCAGCAGCCGGCGGACTAGCGGCCCCCAAGAGACCCAGTACTTC. Protein sequence: CASSRRTSGPQETQYF. The chain joins TRBV3-1 to TRBJ2-5, with TRBD2 matching over 10 bases. The germline V gene encodes CDR1 LGHDT and CDR2 YNNKEL (reference sequence). J lost 1 base, V lost 4 bases, and 6 bases had no gene match. This CDR3 is built from 16 residues.

The chain recombines TRBV19 with TRBJ2-1, with 7 bases identical to TRBD2. CDR1 and CDR2 (germline): LNHDA, SQIVND (reference sequence). Losses at the gene ends were 3 bases for V and 9 bases for J; bases not matched to a gene: 17. This CDR3 has 17 residues. CDR3 region: CASSIPPRREGRGEQFF. CDR3 nucleotides: TGTGCCAGTAGTATTCCTCCCCGCAGGGAGGGAAGAGGTGAGCAGTTCTTC.

This chain joins TRBV7-9 and TRBJ2-1, with 9 nucleotides matching TRBD2. CDR1 is SEHNR, CDR2 FQNEAQ, per germline (reference sequence). The CDR3 runs to 15 residues. Trimming took 1 base from V and 4 from J; bases not matched to a gene: 2. The CDR3 protein is CASSLVAGEYNEQFF. The CDR3 nucleotides are TGTGCCAGCAGCTTAGTAGCGGGAGAGTACAATGAGCAGTTCTTC.

This chain connects TRBV20-1 to TRBJ2-3; 9 bases agree with TRBD2. Germline V gene sequence: CDR1 DFQATT, CDR2 SNEGSKA (reference sequence). The CDR3 is made up of 15 amino acids. V lost 6 bases, J lost 4 bases, and 11 bases stayed unmatched. CDR3 coding DNA: TGCAGTGCGTCGAGCGGGAGGCCGGGCCCAGATACGCAGTATTTT. As protein: CSASSGRPGPDTQYF.

V usage is TRBV7-9 and J usage is TRBJ1-2; 7 positions match TRBD1. Trimming at V came to 0 bases and at J to 4 bases, leaving 5 bases not matched to a gene. The germline V gene encodes CDR1 SEHNR and CDR2 FQNEAQ (reference sequence). The CDR3 runs to 15 residues. The CDR3 DNA sequence: TGTGCCAGCAGCTTAGCTTGGACAGGTAGCTATGGCTACACCTTC. This gives the protein CASSLAWTGSYGYTF. Full variable domain (outside the CDR3, taken from reference TRBV7-9 and TRBJ1-2): DTGVSQNPRHKITKRGQNVTFRCDPISEHNRLYWYRQTLGQGPEFLTYFQNEAQLEKSRLLSDRFSAERPKGSFSTLEIQRTEQGDSAMYLCASSLAWTGSYGYTFGSGTRLTVV.

The chain recombines TRBV9 with TRBJ2-1, with D uncertain. The CDR3 covers 15 residues. CDR1 is SGDLS, CDR2 YYNGEE, per germline. The V end was cut by 4 bases, the J end by 1 base, with 12 bases between. The CDR3 spells CASSQGSRSYNEQFF. CDR3 nucleotides: TGTGCCAGCAGCCAAGGTTCTAGGTCCTACAATGAGCAGTTCTTC.

This clonotype was seen more than once but under ten times. V usage is TRBV7-2 and J usage is TRBJ2-1, with 8 nucleotides matching TRBD2. Germline V gene data show CDR1 as SGHTA and CDR2 as FQGNSA. V lost 7 bases to trimming and J lost 9 bases; unmatched junction nucleotides: 17. The CDR3 has 16 amino acids. The CDR3 protein is CASNTLVGLGGGEQFF. CDR3 nucleotide sequence: TGTGCCAGCAACACATTGGTGGGACTAGGTGGGGGTGAGCAGTTCTTC. The full variable domain, completed using reference TRBV7-2 and TRBJ2-1, is GAGVSQSPSNKVTEKGKDVELRCDPISGHTALYWYRQSLGQGLEFLIYFQGNSAPDKSGLPSDRFSAERTGGSVSTLTIQRTQQEDSAVYLCASNTLVGLGGGEQFFGPGTRLTVL.

The rearrangement links TRBV19 to TRBJ1-5; 9 positions match TRBD1. Germline V CDR1 and CDR2: LNHDA, SQIVND (reference sequence). This CDR3 contains 13 residues. The V and J ends lost 7 bases and 6 bases, in that order; junction bases with no gene match: 4. The CDR3 coding sequence is TGTGCCAGTACGGAACAGGGGGCTCAGCCCCAGCATTTT. Protein: CASTEQGAQPQHF.

This clonotype was found a few times. The chain employs TRBV27 and TRBJ2-5; D call uncertain. V lost 1 base to trimming and J lost 0 bases, with 6 bases between them. The CDR3 is 14 amino acids. Looked up from germline, CDR1 is MNHEY and CDR2 is SMNVEV (reference sequence). The DNA for the CDR3 is TGTGCCAGCAGTTTATGGGGTCACCAAGAGACCCAGTACTTC. Protein product: CASSLWGHQETQYF.